This TCR beta chain was observed in a study of blood T cells in healthy people across ages. In this sample, this clonotype turned up a few times. PCR was performed a second time for about 6 to 11 cycles using a sample-barcoded 5' primer and a J-beta primer mix. TCRdb called the 5' RACE reads again in MiXCR, with one record for every CDR3 protein. The data contain roughly 680,000 distinct CDR3 sequences, around 49% of them singletons. The CDR3 covers 14 residues. V was clipped by 5 bases and J by 8 bases; unmatched bases: 5. CDR1 is KGHDR, CDR2 SFDVKD, per germline. The sequence was collected from a woman aged 60-70 years in good health. The V and J genes are TRBV24-1 and TRBJ2-1, with 10 bases fitting TRBD1. The sequencing input was blood. CDR3 residues: CATSGGQGVDEQFF. In DNA, the CDR3 is TGTGCCACCAGTGGTGGACAGGGGGTCGATGAGCAGTTCTTC.